Each of the 11 T cell receptor beta chains below was sequenced from the same sample in a study of blood T cell repertoires in COVID-19. Sequenced by immunoSEQ multiplex PCR; TCRdb stores in-frame clones only, minus some. The sample consists of approximately 260,000 clones, roughly 88% of them appearing once. Source material: peripheral blood. Receptor source: a woman in her 70s with acute or convalescent COVID-19.

This rearrangement joins TRBV5-8 to TRBJ2-7; weak D call: TRBD1 (6 bases). Germline V gene sequence: CDR1 SGHTS, CDR2 YDEGEE. Trimming pared 6 bases from V and 8 bases from J, leaving 24 bases between. The CDR3 has 15 residues. The chain's CDR3 is CASTRSEGTGRKQYF. The DNA of the CDR3 is TGTGCCAGCACCCGCTCTGAAGGAACAGGGCGAAAGCAGTACTTC.

V gene TRBV6-5 combines with J gene TRBJ1-5, with TRBD1 identical over 7 bases. Germline CDR1 is MNHEY and CDR2 is SVGAGI. V trimming: 0 bases; J trimming: 6 bases; junction bases outside the gene matches: 5. This CDR3 is 15 amino acids long. CDR3 sequence (DNA): TGTGCCAGCAGTTACTCTAACAGGGGCGGTCAGCCCCAGCATTTT. It specifies CASSYSNRGGQPQHF.

This chain links TRBV7-2 with TRBJ2-1, with TRBD2 matching over 14 bases. Germline V CDR1 and CDR2: SGHTA, FQGNSA. The CDR3 runs 17 residues. Unmatched junction bases numbered 10, after V lost 5 bases and J lost 7 bases. The CDR3 here is CASSQTSGGASRNEQFF. The CDR3 coding sequence is TGTGCCAGCAGCCAGACTAGCGGGGGGGCTAGTAGGAATGAGCAGTTCTTC.

The chain links TRBV3-1 (or the pseudogene TRBV3-2) to TRBJ2-5, with TRBD2 matching 15 bases. Germline V gives CDR1 LGHDT, CDR2 YNNKEL (reference sequence). CDR3 length: 18 residues. With 3 bases clipped from V and 5 bases from J, the junction kept 10 bases outside the gene matches. The CDR3 nucleotides read TGTGCCAGCAGCCACGCGGGACTAGCGGGGGGCCCGGAGGAGACCCAGTACTTC. This translates into CASSHAGLAGGPEETQYF.

The V and J genes are TRBV6-5 and TRBJ2-2, with D perhaps TRBD2 (5 bases). Germline V lookup: CDR1 MNHEY, CDR2 SVGAGI. The germline V and J ends were trimmed by 6 bases and 3 bases, with 5 bases remaining between them. The CDR3 sequence is 12 residues long. The CDR3 DNA reads TGTGCCAGCAGGAGGGACACCGGGGAGCTGTTTTTT. This codes for CASRRDTGELFF.

This clone was seen more than once but under ten times. The chain couples TRBV4-1 to TRBJ1-1, with D unresolved. Looked up from germline, CDR1 is MGHRA and CDR2 is YSYEKL. Trimming shortened V by 1 base and J by 11 bases, and 11 bases separated the two germline ends. The CDR3 has 12 residues. DNA of the CDR3: TGCGCCAGCAGCCAAGTAAGGACTAGGGCTTTCTTT. It translates to CASSQVRTRAFF.

The rearrangement uses TRBV5-5 and TRBJ2-7; 7 nucleotides match TRBD2. Trimming cost V 4 bases and J 6 bases; bases outside gene matches: 7. This CDR3 has 13 amino acids. CDR1 and CDR2 (germline): SGHKS, YYEKEE (reference sequence). CDR3 bases: TGTGCCAGCAGCCTGCTGACTAGCAGCGAGCAGTACTTC. This codes for CASSLLTSSEQYF.

Only one count was recorded for this clone. The rearrangement joins TRBV25-1 to TRBJ2-2; 7 bases align to TRBD2. Germline CDR1 MGHDK, CDR2 SYGVNS. The J segment lost 5 bases and the V segment lost 6 bases, leaving 6 bases of the junction unmatched. The CDR3 length is 14 residues. CDR3 sequence: CASRPPGGTGELFF. CDR3 sequence (DNA): TGTGCCAGCAGACCCCCCGGGGGGACCGGGGAGCTGTTTTTT.

The rearrangement joins TRBV6-4 to TRBJ2-7; 9 bases agree with TRBD1. The CDR3 runs to 13 residues. Trimming at V came to 6 bases and at J to 5 bases, leaving 5 bases not matched to a gene. Germline V gene data show CDR1 as MRHNA and CDR2 as SNTAGT. In DNA, the CDR3 is TGTGCCAGCAGGGCGGACAGGGGACACGAGCAGTACTTC. Its translation: CASRADRGHEQYF.

V and J are TRBV15 and TRBJ2-5; TRBD2 aligns across 8 bases. Germline V CDR1 and CDR2: LNHNV, YYDKDF (reference sequence). The CDR3 is 14 amino acids. With V trimmed by 3 bases and J by 5 bases, 5 bases remained unmatched. In DNA form, the CDR3 reads TGTGCCACCAGCAGCGGGGGGGGTATGGAGACCCAGTACTTC. Translated: CATSSGGGMETQYF.

V usage is TRBV7-6 and J usage is TRBJ2-2, with D possibly being TRBD2 (5 bases). CDR1 SGHVS and CDR2 FNYEAQ come from the germline V gene. V lost 6 bases and J lost 8, with 13 bases in between. This CDR3 has 13 residues. The CDR3 sequence is CASRQSSGGELFF. As DNA, the CDR3 is TGTGCCAGCAGACAATCCTCGGGGGGGGAGCTGTTTTTT.